This TCR beta chain was captured by sequencing in a study of OX40 agonist ivuxolimab in advanced cancers. Repertoires were generated with immunoSEQ multiplex PCR, while TCRdb's copy carries only in-frame clones and drops some. The sample lists about 100,000 clones; 90% were seen once. The specimen was CD4+ or CD8+ T cells sorted from blood, collected in a trial of the OX40 agonist ivuxolimab. This TCR derives from an adult with an advanced solid tumor such as melanoma, head and neck, liver or kidney cancer.

For the CDR3, the DNA is TGTGCCAGCAGCTTAGCCCCACTAGCGCAGCAGTACTTC. Protein product: CASSLAPLAQQYF. The chain joins TRBV7-2 to TRBJ2-7; 7 bases fit TRBD2. Germline CDR1 SGHTA, CDR2 FQGNSA. This CDR3 contains 13 residues. Losses at the gene ends were 0 bases for V and 8 bases for J; bases not matched to a gene: 4.